Following are 2 T cell receptor beta chains from one sample sequenced in a study of cytomegalovirus exposure and HLA in healthy donors (dated by TCRdb to 2016 to 2017). Library prep was done by the immunoSEQ multiplex PCR assay. A mixture of 60 forward primers for TCR Vbeta segments and 13 reverse primers for TCR Jbeta segments was used in the multiplex PCR. Held by TCRdb, this immuneACCESS table contains in-frame sequences only and omits some clones. Under half of the omission traces to an unresolved V gene where checked; the cause of the rest is unknown. This sample lists hundreds of thousands of clones; approximately 82% were detected once. Roughly 0.6% of the sample rests with the top ten. The sequencing input was PBMCs. These receptors were taken from a man aged 18 to 29 in good health and CMV-seronegative.

V is TRBV2 and J is TRBJ2-2; a possible D gene is TRBD2 (5 bases). V lost 4 bases, J lost 6 bases, and 6 bases lay in between. This CDR3 spans 12 amino acids. Germline V gene lookup returns CDR1 SNHLY and CDR2 FYNNEI. CDR3 amino acids: CASSAEAGELFF. As DNA, the CDR3 is TGTGCCAGCAGTGCGGAGGCCGGGGAGCTGTTTTTT.

The chain employs TRBV11-3 and TRBJ2-1, with D maybe TRBD1 (6 bases). This CDR3 is 16 amino acids long. V was clipped by 1 base and J by 4 bases, with 14 bases between them. Germline V CDR1 and CDR2: SGHNT, YENEEA. The CDR3 nucleotides are TGTGCCAGCAGCTTAGGGGGCACAGGGCGTTACAATGAGCAGTTCTTC. Translation: CASSLGGTGRYNEQFF.